Shown below are 19 T cell receptor beta chains from a single sample sequenced in a study of technical replicates of blood from a few donors. Profiling relied on immunoSEQ multiplex PCR, and the TCRdb table lists in-frame clones only, not all of them. The table records around 76,000 clones, approximately 90% of them present only once. Material: T cells isolated from PBMCs. These receptors were obtained from a human donor in good health.

This clone was observed a single time. The genes are TRBV4-1 and TRBJ2-4; TRBD1 matches 8 bases. The V gene's germline CDR1 is MGHRA and CDR2 YSYEKL. CDR3 size: 16 residues. V shed 3 bases, J shed 9 bases, and the junction held 13 bases outside the gene matches. The CDR3 reads CASSHQWKDRGLIQYF. The CDR3, as DNA: TGCGCCAGCAGCCATCAATGGAAAGACAGGGGTCTCATTCAGTACTTC.

The chain carries TRBV6-5 and TRBJ2-1; 9 nucleotides line up with TRBD1. The germline V gene has CDR1 MNHEY and CDR2 SVGAGI. The CDR3 is made up of 15 amino acids. V lost 5 bases to trimming and J lost 5 bases; unmatched junction nucleotides: 7. CDR3 DNA: TGTGCCAGCAGTCAGACAGGGGGTCTCCACAATGAGCAGTTCTTC. Translation gives CASSQTGGLHNEQFF.

The J gene is TRBJ2-3, the V gene TRBV6-1; tentatively, D is TRBD2 (5 bases). This CDR3 comprises 13 residues. Trimming stripped 5 bases from V and 2 bases from J, with 8 bases between. Germline V gene lookup returns CDR1 MNHNS and CDR2 SASEGT. The CDR3 here is CASSPDFTDTQYF. CDR3 bases: TGTGCCAGCAGTCCGGACTTCACAGATACGCAGTATTTT.

The rearrangement uses TRBV27 and TRBJ2-7; 12 nucleotides agree with TRBD2. The CDR3 is 16 amino acids. Germline V gene sequence: CDR1 MNHEY, CDR2 SMNVEV (reference sequence). J was trimmed by 3 bases and V by 2 bases; bases with no gene match: 5. CDR3 protein: CASSLNGLAGNYEQYF. CDR3 bases: TGTGCCAGCAGTTTAAATGGACTAGCGGGAAACTACGAGCAGTACTTC.

This chain links TRBV5-1 with TRBJ1-3; D possibly corresponds to TRBD1 (5 bases). With 0 bases removed from V and 4 bases from J, the gap between germline ends came to 11 bases. Germline V lookup: CDR1 SGHRS, CDR2 YFSETQ. This CDR3 region has 15 residues. CDR3 in amino acids: CASSLAGFKGNTIYF. CDR3 DNA sequence: TGCGCCAGCAGCTTGGCAGGGTTTAAGGGAAACACCATATATTTT.

CDR3 sequence reads: CSGRLGDSSYNEQFF. The CDR3 nucleotides are TGCAGCGGGAGGTTAGGGGACAGTTCTTACAATGAGCAGTTCTTC. The J gene is TRBJ2-1, the V gene TRBV29-1, with 7 positions matching TRBD1. The germline CDR1 and CDR2 sequences are SQVTM and ANQGSEA. CDR3 length: 15 residues. J was trimmed by 4 bases and V by 7 bases; bases with no gene match: 13.

The rearrangement joins TRBV5-1 to TRBJ2-5; the match to TRBD2 covers 11 bases. The ends lost 3 bases at V and 5 bases at J; junction bases unmatched: 6. CDR1 and CDR2 (germline): SGHRS, YFSETQ. The CDR3 is made up of 15 amino acids. The DNA of the CDR3 is TGCGCCAGCAGCTGGGGGCCTAGCGGGGGGGAGACCCAGTACTTC. It specifies CASSWGPSGGETQYF.

V gene TRBV6-6 combines with J gene TRBJ1-4; D is uncertain. The CDR3 covers 15 residues. The V end was cut by 6 bases, the J end by 5 bases, with 16 bases between. Germline lookup yields CDR1 MNHNY and CDR2 SVGAGI (reference sequence). The CDR3 loop reads CASSKTPTRNEKLFF. The CDR3 nucleotides are TGTGCCAGCAGCAAAACTCCGACAAGAAATGAAAAACTGTTTTTT.

The chain recombines TRBV6-4 with TRBJ2-7; possible D gene TRBD2, 5 bases. The germline gives CDR1 MRHNA, CDR2 SNTAGT. This CDR3 region has 15 residues. Trimming pared 2 bases from V and 3 bases from J, leaving 14 bases between. The DNA of the CDR3 is TGTGCCAGCAGTGACCCCCGGGGAACAGTCTACGAGCAGTACTTC. It codes for CASSDPRGTVYEQYF.

The chain has TRBV11-1 and TRBJ1-1; tentatively, D is TRBD1 (6 bases). The CDR3 spans 13 residues. The ends were cut back, 5 bases at V and 10 bases at J, with 17 bases in the middle. Germline V gives CDR1 SGHAT, CDR2 FQDESV (reference sequence). CDR3 sequence: CASSEGVEGRAFF. The DNA for the CDR3 is TGTGCCAGCAGCGAGGGGGTCGAGGGTAGAGCTTTCTTT.

The J gene is TRBJ2-4, the V gene TRBV11-2, with D perhaps TRBD2 (5 bases). Trimming removed 5 bases from V and 8 bases from J, with 16 bases in between. The germline V gene has CDR1 SGHAT and CDR2 FQNNGV. This CDR3 spans 14 amino acids. CDR3 DNA: TGTGCCAGCAGCCCTACTTACGGGGAAGACATTCAGTACTTC. Residues: CASSPTYGEDIQYF. The entire variable domain, with the rest obtained from reference TRBV11-2 and TRBJ2-4, is as follows: EAGVAQSPRYKIIEKRQSVAFWCNPISGHATLYWYQQILGQGPKLLIQFQNNGVVDDSQLPKDRFSAERLKGVDSTLKIQPAKLEDSAVYLCASSPTYGEDIQYFGAGTRLSVL.

The J gene is TRBJ2-7, the V gene TRBV2, with 9 bases identical to TRBD1. Per the germline V gene, CDR1 is SNHLY and CDR2 is FYNNEI. Trimming cost V 10 bases and J 3 bases; bases outside gene matches: 13. The length of the CDR3 is 15 residues. CDR3 in amino acids: CATQTRGQGSYEQYF. DNA for the CDR3: TGTGCCACCCAAACGAGGGGACAGGGAAGCTACGAGCAGTACTTC.

The chain combines TRBV19 with TRBJ2-1; possibly TRBD2 for D (6 bases). V lost 1 base and J 7 bases, leaving 14 bases between the germline ends. The CDR3 consists of 15 residues. In germline, CDR1 is LNHDA, CDR2 SQIVND (reference sequence). CDR3 DNA: TGTGCCAGTAGTATAGCGCGGGGATCGGGGAATGAGCAGTTCTTC. Translation gives CASSIARGSGNEQFF.

The V gene is TRBV14, the J gene TRBJ2-7; 8 bases are a match to TRBD2. With 6 bases clipped from V and 3 bases from J, the junction kept 7 bases outside the gene matches. The germline V gene encodes CDR1 SGHDN and CDR2 FVKESK. The CDR3 is made up of 14 amino acids. DNA of the CDR3: TGTGCCAGCAGTCGGGACGGGAGGGTCTACGAGCAGTACTTC. Translation: CASSRDGRVYEQYF.

The chain couples TRBV7-9 to TRBJ1-5; D not certain. The CDR3 is made up of 14 amino acids. The germline gives CDR1 SEHNR, CDR2 FQNEAQ (reference sequence). Trimming cost V 5 bases and J 8 bases, with 16 bases left between them. CDR3 sequence (DNA): TGTGCCAGCAGCGCAGACCCGGCACGGGAGCCCCAGCATTTT. Translated, it gives CASSADPAREPQHF.

V usage is TRBV14 and J usage is TRBJ2-5; the match to TRBD2 covers 9 bases. CDR1 is SGHDN, CDR2 FVKESK, per germline. V trimming: 2 bases; J trimming: 5 bases; junction bases outside the gene matches: 9. This CDR3 contains 16 residues. CDR3 sequence reads: CASSQIAGVLSETQYF. In nucleotides, the CDR3 is TGTGCCAGCAGCCAAATAGCGGGAGTTTTGAGTGAGACCCAGTACTTC.

The chain couples TRBV6-5 to TRBJ2-7, with 11 bases matching TRBD1. V gave up 5 bases and J gave up 4 bases; unmatched junction bases: 7. Germline V lookup: CDR1 MNHEY, CDR2 SVGAGI. This CDR3 region has 15 residues. CDR3 sequence reads: CASSNRGDRGYEQYF. DNA for the CDR3: TGTGCCAGCAGTAACCGCGGGGACAGGGGGTACGAGCAGTACTTC.

This clone was detected once. The chain has TRBV10-1 and TRBJ1-2, with no clear D. The CDR3 runs 13 residues. Per germline, CDR1 WNHNN and CDR2 SYGVQD (reference sequence). Trimming removed 0 bases from V and 3 bases from J, with 5 bases in between. The CDR3 DNA reads TGCGCCAGCAGTGAGTCCTCGGACTATGGCTACACCTTC. It specifies CASSESSDYGYTF.

The chain is built from TRBV29-1 and TRBJ2-1; 12 bases line up with TRBD1. CDR1 and CDR2 from the germline V gene are SQVTM and ANQGSEA. There are 11 residues in the CDR3. The CDR3 reads CGGQGAGEQFF. The DNA for the CDR3 is TGCGGGGGACAGGGGGCGGGTGAGCAGTTCTTC.